The 9 T cell receptor beta chains below all came from one sample that was sequenced in a study of neurological immune-mediated disorders. As to time point: technical triplicate 1. TCRdb re-derived calls from the 5' RACE reads in MiXCR, one entry per CDR3 protein. The profile shows roughly 38,000 distinct CDR3 sequences, around 10% of them singletons. The sequencing input was PBMCs. These receptors were collected from a man between 60 and 75 years old with HTLV-1-associated myelopathy (HAM/TSP).

This sequence joins TRBV7-9 and TRBJ1-1; D unclear. Trimming pared 5 bases from V and 6 bases from J, leaving 13 bases between. The CDR3 covers 13 residues. Looked up from germline, CDR1 is SEHNR and CDR2 is FQNEAQ (reference sequence). As DNA, the CDR3 is TGTGCCAGCAGCCCGGGTATTCTTCCTGAAGCTTTCTTT. Its protein product is CASSPGILPEAFF.

This clonotype was observed many times. This chain connects TRBV4-1 to TRBJ2-7, with 9 positions matching TRBD1. Germline values: CDR1 MGHRA, CDR2 YSYEKL. The CDR3 sequence is 14 residues long. Trimming cost V 3 bases and J 2 bases; bases outside gene matches: 2. The DNA of the CDR3 is TGCGCCAGCAGCCACGGGACAGGGACCTACGAGCAGTACTTC. This sequence encodes CASSHGTGTYEQYF.

In this sample, this clonotype turned up many times. The chain recombines TRBV14 with TRBJ2-7; D ambiguous. V was trimmed by 1 base and J by 6 bases, leaving 10 bases between them. Germline V gene sequence: CDR1 SGHDN, CDR2 FVKESK. This CDR3 is 13 amino acids long. The CDR3 here is CASSQAAFLEQYF. The DNA of the CDR3 is TGTGCCAGCAGCCAAGCGGCGTTCCTCGAGCAGTACTTC.

This clonotype was counted ten times or more. V gene TRBV5-1 combines with J gene TRBJ2-3; the match to TRBD2 covers 7 bases. CDR3 size: 14 residues. The germline gives CDR1 SGHRS, CDR2 YFSETQ. The V gene end was trimmed by 1 base and the J gene end by 4 bases; junction bases not matched to a gene: 3. CDR3 in DNA: TGCGCCAGCAGCTTGAGGCGGGAGTCAGATACGCAGTATTTT. Protein product: CASSLRRESDTQYF.

This clonotype was counted only a few times. V and J are TRBV10-3 and TRBJ2-7; 8 bases are shared with TRBD1. Germline CDR1 ENHRY, CDR2 SYGVKD. V shed 4 bases, J shed 1 base, and the junction held 3 bases outside the gene matches. This CDR3 spans 14 amino acids. CDR3 loop: CAISGTGFSYEQYF. The CDR3 DNA reads TGTGCCATCAGTGGGACAGGGTTTTCCTACGAGCAGTACTTC.

This clonotype was seen at least ten times. V usage is TRBV9 and J usage is TRBJ2-7; D possibly matches TRBD1 or TRBD2 (5 bases each). Per the germline V gene, CDR1 is SGDLS and CDR2 is YYNGEE. V was trimmed by 0 bases and J by 5 bases, leaving 15 bases between them. The CDR3 spans 15 residues. This chain's CDR3 is CASSVGEGTKNEQYF. In DNA form, the CDR3 reads TGTGCCAGCAGCGTAGGTGAGGGGACGAAGAACGAGCAGTACTTC.

In its sample, this clonotype was seen many times. The J gene is TRBJ1-1, the V gene TRBV5-4, with 11 bases aligning to TRBD1. V trimming: 4 bases; J trimming: 3 bases; junction bases outside the gene matches: 5. The CDR3 runs 15 residues. CDR1 and CDR2 (germline): SGHNT, YYREEE (reference sequence). CDR3 loop: CASSGTGGIDTEAFF. DNA for the CDR3: TGTGCCAGCAGCGGGACAGGGGGAATCGACACTGAAGCTTTCTTT.

This clonotype has ten or more counts. The V and J genes are TRBV20-1 and TRBJ2-3; maybe TRBD2 (6 bases). The V gene's germline CDR1 is DFQATT and CDR2 SNEGSKA (reference sequence). Trimming removed 1 base from V and 0 bases from J, with 11 bases in between. This CDR3 region has 15 residues. The chain's CDR3 is CSARVGGTSTDTQYF. The CDR3 nucleotides are TGCAGTGCTAGAGTAGGCGGGACTAGCACAGATACGCAGTATTTT.

In its sample, this clonotype was seen many times. The chain carries TRBV10-2 and TRBJ2-2; D may be TRBD1 (6 bases). Trimming left V 3 bases short and J 6 bases short, with 20 bases between. CDR3 length: 17 residues. CDR1 WSHSY and CDR2 SAAADI come from the germline V gene. The CDR3 region is CASSDRFSRGLAGELFF. CDR3 sequence (DNA): TGCGCCAGCAGTGACCGTTTCAGCAGGGGTTTGGCCGGGGAGCTGTTTTTT.